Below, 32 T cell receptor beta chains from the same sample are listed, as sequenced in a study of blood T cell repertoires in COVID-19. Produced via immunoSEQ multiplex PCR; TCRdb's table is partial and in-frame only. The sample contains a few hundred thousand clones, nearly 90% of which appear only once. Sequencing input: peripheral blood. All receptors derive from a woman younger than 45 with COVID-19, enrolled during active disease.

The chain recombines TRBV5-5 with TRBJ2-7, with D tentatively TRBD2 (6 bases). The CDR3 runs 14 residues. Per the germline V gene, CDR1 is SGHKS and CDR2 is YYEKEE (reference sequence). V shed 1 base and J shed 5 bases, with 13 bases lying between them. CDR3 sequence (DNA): TGTGCCAGCAGCTTGCCTCCCCGGAGGGACGAGCAGTACGTC. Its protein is CASSLPPRRDEQYV.

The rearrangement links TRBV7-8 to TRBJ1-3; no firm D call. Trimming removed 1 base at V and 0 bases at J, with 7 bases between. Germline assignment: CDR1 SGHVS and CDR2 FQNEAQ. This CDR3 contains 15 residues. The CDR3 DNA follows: TGTGCCAGCAGCTTAGTCCCGAGCTCTGGAAACACCATATATTTT. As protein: CASSLVPSSGNTIYF. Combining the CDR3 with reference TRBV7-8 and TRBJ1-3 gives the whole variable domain GAGVSQSPRYKVAKRGQDVALRCDPISGHVSLFWYQQALGQGPEFLTYFQNEAQLDKSGLPSDRFFAERPEGSVSTLKIQRTQQEDSAVYLCASSLVPSSGNTIYFGEGSWLTVV.

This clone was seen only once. The CDR3 sequence is CSVAPRDQETQYF. CDR3 coding DNA: TGCAGCGTTGCACCCAGGGACCAAGAGACCCAGTACTTC. The rearrangement links TRBV29-1 to TRBJ2-5; maybe TRBD1 (5 bases). Germline V lookup: CDR1 SQVTM, CDR2 ANQGSEA. This CDR3 has 13 residues. V lost 4 bases to trimming and J lost 0 bases, with 9 bases between them.

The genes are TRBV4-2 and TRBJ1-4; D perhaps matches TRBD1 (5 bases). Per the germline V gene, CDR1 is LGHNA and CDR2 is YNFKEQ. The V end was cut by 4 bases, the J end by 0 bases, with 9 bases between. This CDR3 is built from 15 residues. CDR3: CASSLTGSTNEKLFF. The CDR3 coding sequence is TGTGCCAGCAGCCTCACAGGATCAACTAATGAAAAACTGTTTTTT.

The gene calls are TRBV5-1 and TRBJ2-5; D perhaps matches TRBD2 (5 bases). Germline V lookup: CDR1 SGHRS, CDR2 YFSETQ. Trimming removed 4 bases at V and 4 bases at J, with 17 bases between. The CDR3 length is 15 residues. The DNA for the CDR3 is TGCGCCAGCAGCGCAAACGGGGTGGTCGGAGAGACCCAGTACTTC. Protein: CASSANGVVGETQYF.

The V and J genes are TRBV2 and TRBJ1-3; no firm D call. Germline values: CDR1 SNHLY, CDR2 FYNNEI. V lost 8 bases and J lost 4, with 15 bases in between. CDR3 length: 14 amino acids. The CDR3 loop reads CASERATGGNTIYF. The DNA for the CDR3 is TGTGCCAGCGAACGGGCCACGGGAGGAAACACCATATATTTT.

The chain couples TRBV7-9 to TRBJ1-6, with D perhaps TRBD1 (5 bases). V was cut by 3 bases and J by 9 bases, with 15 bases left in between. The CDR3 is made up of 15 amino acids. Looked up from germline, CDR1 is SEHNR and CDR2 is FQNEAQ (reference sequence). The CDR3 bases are TGTGCCAGCAGCTTCGACACCCAGGGAGGTTCACCCCTCCACTTT. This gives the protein CASSFDTQGGSPLHF.

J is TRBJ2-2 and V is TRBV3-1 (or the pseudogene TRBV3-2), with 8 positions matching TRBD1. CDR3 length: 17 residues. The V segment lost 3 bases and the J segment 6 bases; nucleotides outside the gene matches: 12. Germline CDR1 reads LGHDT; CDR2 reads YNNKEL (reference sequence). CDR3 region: CASSHPGQGRLAGELFF. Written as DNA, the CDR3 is TGTGCCAGCAGCCATCCCGGACAGGGACGTTTAGCCGGGGAGCTGTTTTTT.

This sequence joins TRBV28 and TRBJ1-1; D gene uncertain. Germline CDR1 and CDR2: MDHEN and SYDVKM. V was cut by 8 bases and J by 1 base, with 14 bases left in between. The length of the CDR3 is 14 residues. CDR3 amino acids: CASPPGSGNTEAFF. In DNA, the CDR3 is TGTGCCAGCCCCCCGGGGTCCGGGAACACTGAAGCTTTCTTT.

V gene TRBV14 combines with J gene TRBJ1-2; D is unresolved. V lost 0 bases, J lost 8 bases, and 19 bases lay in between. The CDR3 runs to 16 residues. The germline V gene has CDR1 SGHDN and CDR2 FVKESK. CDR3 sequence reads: CASSQETKTDQTGYTF. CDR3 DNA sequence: TGTGCCAGCAGCCAAGAGACGAAAACAGACCAAACGGGCTACACCTTC.

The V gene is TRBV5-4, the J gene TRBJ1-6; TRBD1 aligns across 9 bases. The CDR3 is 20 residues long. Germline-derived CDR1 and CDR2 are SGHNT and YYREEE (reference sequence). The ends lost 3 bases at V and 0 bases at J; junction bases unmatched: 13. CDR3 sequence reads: CASSSSRDRVKGSYNSPLHF. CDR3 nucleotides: TGTGCCAGCAGCTCGTCCCGGGACAGGGTGAAGGGCTCCTATAATTCACCCCTCCACTTT. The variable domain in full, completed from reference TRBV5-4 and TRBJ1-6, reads ETGVTQSPTHLIKTRGQQVTLRCSSQSGHNTVSWYQQALGQGPQFIFQYYREEENGRGNFPPRFSGLQFPNYSSELNVNALELDDSALYLCASSSSRDRVKGSYNSPLHFGNGTRLTVT.

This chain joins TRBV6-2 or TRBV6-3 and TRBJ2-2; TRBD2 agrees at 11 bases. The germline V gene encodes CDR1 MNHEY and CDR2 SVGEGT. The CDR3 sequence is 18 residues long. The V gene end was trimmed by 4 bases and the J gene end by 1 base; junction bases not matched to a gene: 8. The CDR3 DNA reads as TGTGCCAGCAGTTTAGGGCTAGCGGGGGGCCGGAACACCGGGGAGCTGTTTTTT. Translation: CASSLGLAGGRNTGELFF.

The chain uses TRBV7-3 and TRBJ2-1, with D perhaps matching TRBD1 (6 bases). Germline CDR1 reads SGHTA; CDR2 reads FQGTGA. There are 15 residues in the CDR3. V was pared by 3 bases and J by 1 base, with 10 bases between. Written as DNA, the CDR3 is TGTGCCAGCAGCTTCACCAGGGGATCCTACAATGAGCAGTTCTTC. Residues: CASSFTRGSYNEQFF.

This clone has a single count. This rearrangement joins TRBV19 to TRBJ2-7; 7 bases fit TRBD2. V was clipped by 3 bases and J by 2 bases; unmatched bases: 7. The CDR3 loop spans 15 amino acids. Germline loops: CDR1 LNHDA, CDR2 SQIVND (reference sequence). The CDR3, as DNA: TGTGCCAGTAGTATCTCGATAGCGGGTGCCTACGAGCAGTACTTC. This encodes CASSISIAGAYEQYF. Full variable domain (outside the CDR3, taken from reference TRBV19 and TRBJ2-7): DGGITQSPKYLFRKEGQNVTLSCEQNLNHDAMYWYRQDPGQGLRLIYYSQIVNDFQKGDIAEGYSVSREKKESFPLTVTSAQKNPTAFYLCASSISIAGAYEQYFGPGTRLTVT.

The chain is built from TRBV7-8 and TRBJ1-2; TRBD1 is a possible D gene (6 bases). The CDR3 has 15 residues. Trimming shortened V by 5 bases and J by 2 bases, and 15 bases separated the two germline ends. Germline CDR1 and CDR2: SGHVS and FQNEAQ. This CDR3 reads CASSLTGGLNYGYTF. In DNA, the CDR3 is TGTGCCAGCAGCCTAACGGGGGGGCTCAACTATGGCTACACCTTC.

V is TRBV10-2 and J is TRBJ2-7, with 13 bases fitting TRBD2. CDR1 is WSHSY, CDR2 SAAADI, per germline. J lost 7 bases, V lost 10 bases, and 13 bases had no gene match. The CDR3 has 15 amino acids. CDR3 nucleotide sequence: TGCGCCACCACGACTAGCGGGGGGTCATTGAGAGAGCAGTACGTC. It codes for CATTTSGGSLREQYV.

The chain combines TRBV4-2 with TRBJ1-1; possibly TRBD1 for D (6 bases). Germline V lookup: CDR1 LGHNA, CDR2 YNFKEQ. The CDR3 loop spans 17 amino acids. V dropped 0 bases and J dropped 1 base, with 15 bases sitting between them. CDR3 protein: CASSQEPGGAGNTEAFF. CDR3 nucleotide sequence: TGTGCCAGCAGCCAAGAACCTGGGGGGGCTGGGAACACTGAAGCTTTCTTT.

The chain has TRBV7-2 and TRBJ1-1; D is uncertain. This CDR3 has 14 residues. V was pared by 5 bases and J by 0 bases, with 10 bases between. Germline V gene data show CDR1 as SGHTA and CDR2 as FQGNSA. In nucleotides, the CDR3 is TGTGCCAGCAGCAGTCGGTCCATGAACACTGAAGCTTTCTTT. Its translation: CASSSRSMNTEAFF.

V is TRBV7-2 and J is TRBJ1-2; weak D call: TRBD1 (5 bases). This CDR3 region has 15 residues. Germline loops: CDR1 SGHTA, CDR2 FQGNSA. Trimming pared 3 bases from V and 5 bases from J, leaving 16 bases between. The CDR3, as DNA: TGTGCCAGCAGCTTCGACAGTAATGTAGGATATGGCTACACCTTC. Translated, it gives CASSFDSNVGYGYTF.

CDR3 DNA: TGCGCCAGCAGTGAGTCGAAGGGAGACACCGAAAAACTGTTTTTT. It yields the protein CASSESKGDTEKLFF. This sequence joins TRBV10-1 and TRBJ1-4, with D uncertain. The germline gives CDR1 WNHNN, CDR2 SYGVQD (reference sequence). The CDR3 contains 15 residues. The ends were cut back, 0 bases at V and 8 bases at J, with 13 bases in the middle.

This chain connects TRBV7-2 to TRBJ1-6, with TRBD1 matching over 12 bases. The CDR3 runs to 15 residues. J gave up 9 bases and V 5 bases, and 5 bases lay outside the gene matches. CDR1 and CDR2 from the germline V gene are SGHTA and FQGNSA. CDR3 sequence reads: CASSIRDRGLSPLHF. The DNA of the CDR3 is TGTGCCAGCAGCATACGGGACAGGGGGCTTTCACCCCTCCACTTT.

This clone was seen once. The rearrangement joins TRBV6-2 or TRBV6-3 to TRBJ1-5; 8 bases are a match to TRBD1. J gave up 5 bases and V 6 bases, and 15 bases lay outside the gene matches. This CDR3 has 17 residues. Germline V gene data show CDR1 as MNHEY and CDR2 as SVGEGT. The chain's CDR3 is CASSPTSTGAGDQPQHF. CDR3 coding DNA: TGTGCCAGCAGCCCCACCTCGACAGGGGCTGGGGATCAGCCCCAGCATTTT.

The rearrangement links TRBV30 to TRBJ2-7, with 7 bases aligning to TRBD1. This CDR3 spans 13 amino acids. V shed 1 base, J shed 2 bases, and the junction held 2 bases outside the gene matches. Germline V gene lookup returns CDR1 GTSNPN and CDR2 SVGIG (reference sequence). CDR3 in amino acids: CAWSADRAYEQYF. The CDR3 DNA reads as TGTGCCTGGAGTGCCGACAGGGCCTACGAGCAGTACTTC.

CDR3 residues: CASSRTGGSPLHF. CDR3 DNA: TGTGCCAGCAGCCGGACAGGGGGATCACCCCTCCACTTT. This rearrangement joins TRBV7-9 to TRBJ1-6; 10 nucleotides align to TRBD1. The CDR3 has 13 residues. The trim removed 5 bases at V and 10 bases at J, leaving 2 bases unmatched. Germline CDR1 SEHNR, CDR2 FQNEAQ (reference sequence).

The CDR3, as DNA: TGTGCCAGCAGCTTAGCGCCTAGCGGGCGCCTCTCCTACGAGCAGTACTTC. This translates into CASSLAPSGRLSYEQYF. The chain carries TRBV7-6 and TRBJ2-7; TRBD2 aligns across 8 bases. Germline lookup yields CDR1 SGHVS and CDR2 FNYEAQ. V lost 0 bases and J lost 0; bases outside the gene matches: 7. The CDR3 extends over 17 amino acids. The whole variable domain, remainder taken from reference TRBV7-6 and TRBJ2-7, is GAGVSQSPRYKVTKRGQDVALRCDPISGHVSLYWYRQALGQGPEFLTYFNYEAQQDKSGLPNDRFSAERPEGSISTLTIQRTEQRDSAMYRCASSLAPSGRLSYEQYFGPGTRLTVT.

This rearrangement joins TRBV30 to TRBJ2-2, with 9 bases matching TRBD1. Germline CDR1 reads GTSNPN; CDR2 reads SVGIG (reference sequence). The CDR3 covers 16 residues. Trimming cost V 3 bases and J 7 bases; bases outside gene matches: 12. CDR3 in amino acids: CAWRPSGTGTIGELFF. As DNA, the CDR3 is TGTGCCTGGAGACCCTCCGGGACAGGGACGATCGGGGAGCTGTTTTTT.

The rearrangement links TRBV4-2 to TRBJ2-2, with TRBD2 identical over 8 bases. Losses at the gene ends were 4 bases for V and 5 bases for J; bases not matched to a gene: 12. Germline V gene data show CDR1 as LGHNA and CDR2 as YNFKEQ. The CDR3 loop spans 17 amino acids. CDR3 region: CASSLRYSGRETGELFF. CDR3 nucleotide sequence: TGTGCCAGCAGCCTCCGATACTCCGGGAGGGAAACCGGGGAGCTGTTTTTT.

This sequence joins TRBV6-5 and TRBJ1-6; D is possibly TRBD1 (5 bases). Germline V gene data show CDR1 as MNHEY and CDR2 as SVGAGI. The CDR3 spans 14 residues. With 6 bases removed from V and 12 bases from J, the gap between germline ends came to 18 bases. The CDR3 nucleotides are TGTGCCAGCAGGTCTGGACGGGGGTATGGACCCCTCCACTTT. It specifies CASRSGRGYGPLHF.

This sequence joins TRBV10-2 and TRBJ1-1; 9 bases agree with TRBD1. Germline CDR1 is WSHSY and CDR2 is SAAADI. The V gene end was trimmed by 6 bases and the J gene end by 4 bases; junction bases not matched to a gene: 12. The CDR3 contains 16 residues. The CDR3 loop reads CASRTIQGAYSTEAFF. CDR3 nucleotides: TGCGCCAGCAGGACTATACAGGGGGCTTATAGCACTGAAGCTTTCTTT.

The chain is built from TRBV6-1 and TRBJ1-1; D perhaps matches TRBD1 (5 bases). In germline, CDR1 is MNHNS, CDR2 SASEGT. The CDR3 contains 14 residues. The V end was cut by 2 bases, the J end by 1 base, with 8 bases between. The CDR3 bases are TGTGCCAGCAGTGAATTCGGGGGGAACACTGAAGCTTTCTTT. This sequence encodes CASSEFGGNTEAFF.

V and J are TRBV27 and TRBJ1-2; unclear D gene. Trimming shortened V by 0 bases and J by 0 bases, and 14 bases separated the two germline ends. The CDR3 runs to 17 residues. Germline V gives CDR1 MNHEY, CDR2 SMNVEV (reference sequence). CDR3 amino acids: CASSLSREGFPNYGYTF. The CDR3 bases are TGTGCCAGCAGTTTATCAAGGGAGGGTTTTCCTAACTATGGCTACACCTTC.

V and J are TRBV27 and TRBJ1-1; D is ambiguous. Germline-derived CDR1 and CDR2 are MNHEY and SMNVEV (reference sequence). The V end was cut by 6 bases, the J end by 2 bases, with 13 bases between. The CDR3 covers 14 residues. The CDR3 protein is CASRWVGGNTEAFF. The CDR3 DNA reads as TGTGCCAGCAGGTGGGTCGGCGGCAACACTGAAGCTTTCTTT.